This T cell receptor (beta chain) was recorded in a study of response to subunit inactivated influenza vaccine. TCRdb called the RT-PCR reads again in MiXCR, with one record for every CDR3 protein. This sample has about 540,000 distinct CDR3 sequences, with roughly 23% found just once. This clonotype was found a few times. V shed 4 bases and J shed 3 bases, with 7 bases lying between them. The CDR3 contains 11 residues. CDR1 is SQVTM and CDR2 is ANQGSEA in the germline V gene. A further study also used this sample, focusing on T cells expressing NK-cell markers. That study adds: A 5'RACE template switching approach incorporating UMIs was used to make TCR beta cDNA. These clonotypes additionally ranked first within the CD3+CD56-NKG2C+ fraction of a few donors.

This TCR was sampled from a man over 45 who received an inactivated influenza vaccine. V is TRBV29-1 and J is TRBJ2-7; D remains unclear. The sequenced sample was CD4+ T cells sorted from PBMCs, obtained less than 13 days after vaccination. CDR3 DNA: TGCAGCGTTGTGTACAGCTACGAGCAGTACTTC. It yields the protein CSVVYSYEQYF.